One sample yielded the 17 T cell receptor beta chains listed below, sequenced in a study of T-cell memory formation after mild COVID-19. TCRdb re-called the 5' RACE reads through MiXCR, storing one row per CDR3 protein. The data contain 150,000 to 200,000 distinct CDR3 sequences, 10% to 15% of them singletons. What was sequenced was PBMCs or a T cell subset sorted from them (not recorded which). All receptors come from a young man who had mild COVID-19 (a few samples of this study predate the infection). Cell type and time point are not known.

The V and J genes are TRBV7-2 and TRBJ2-3, with TRBD2 identical over 9 bases. Trimming at V came to 0 bases and at J to 4 bases, leaving 8 bases not matched to a gene. Looked up from germline, CDR1 is SGHTA and CDR2 is FQGNSA. The CDR3 sequence is 17 residues long. CDR3 in amino acids: CASSLALLRGGSDTQYF. The CDR3 region has the DNA TGTGCCAGCAGCTTAGCTTTATTGCGGGGGGGATCAGATACGCAGTATTTT.

This clonotype was picked up a small number of times. This chain connects TRBV20-1 to TRBJ1-2; no clear D. CDR3 size: 12 residues. Germline CDR1 and CDR2: DFQATT and SNEGSKA (reference sequence). V dropped 7 bases and J dropped 8 bases, with 17 bases sitting between them. CDR3: CSGPDRNEGYTF. In DNA form, the CDR3 reads TGCAGTGGACCGGACCGCAACGAGGGCTACACCTTC.

The gene calls are TRBV2 and TRBJ1-5; the D is unclear. Trimming left V 3 bases short and J 5 bases short, with 8 bases between. Germline lookup yields CDR1 SNHLY and CDR2 FYNNEI. The CDR3 sequence is 13 residues long. The CDR3 reads CASSDRPDQPQHF. The CDR3 DNA follows: TGTGCCAGCAGTGATCGTCCAGATCAGCCCCAGCATTTT.

This clonotype was picked up a small number of times. This rearrangement joins TRBV24-1 to TRBJ2-6; D remains ambiguous. CDR3 length: 15 amino acids. Looked up from germline, CDR1 is KGHDR and CDR2 is SFDVKD. Trimming stripped 3 bases from V and 2 bases from J, with 7 bases between. The chain's CDR3 is CATSDTWAGANVLTF. CDR3 bases: TGTGCCACCAGTGATACGTGGGCTGGGGCCAACGTCCTGACTTTC.

This chain links TRBV20-1 with TRBJ1-1, with D uncertain. The CDR3 has 13 residues. In germline, CDR1 is DFQATT, CDR2 SNEGSKA (reference sequence). V was shortened by 5 bases and J by 4 bases, with 14 bases between the two germline ends. CDR3 in DNA: TGCAGTGCTTCACCCGGGGTACCCACTGAAGCTTTCTTT. Translating gives CSASPGVPTEAFF.

This chain links TRBV9 with TRBJ2-3; no reliable D call. Looked up from germline, CDR1 is SGDLS and CDR2 is YYNGEE. This CDR3 contains 13 residues. V dropped 0 bases and J dropped 6 bases, with 8 bases sitting between them. The CDR3 DNA reads as TGTGCCAGCAGCGTAGCCCTGGGTGATACGCAGTATTTT. Its protein is CASSVALGDTQYF.

J is TRBJ2-2 and V is TRBV7-3; perhaps TRBD2 as D (5 bases). Germline CDR1 and CDR2: SGHTA and FQGTGA. The V and J ends lost 1 base and 2 bases respectively, with 11 bases between them. The CDR3 length is 16 residues. CDR3 in DNA: TGTGCCAGCAGCTTAAACCCCAGCGGTAACACCGGGGAGCTGTTTTTT. Its protein is CASSLNPSGNTGELFF.

A few counts support this clonotype. The junction departs from the called germline gene at one end, perhaps through a read error. This sequence joins TRBV5-1 and TRBJ1-3, with TRBD1 matching 8 bases. This CDR3 region has 13 residues. Per germline, CDR1 SGHRS and CDR2 YFSETQ. DNA for the CDR3: TGCGCCAGCAGCTTCCAATCGCAGGGGGCGAAAGATTTT. Its translation is CASSFQSQGAKDF.

This chain connects TRBV6-1 to TRBJ2-3, with a tentative D call TRBD2 (5 bases). V lost 3 bases and J 5 bases, leaving 18 bases between the germline ends. CDR3 length equals 16 residues. Germline loops: CDR1 MNHNS, CDR2 SASEGT. CDR3 sequence reads: CASSEWNRGVQDTQYF. The CDR3 bases are TGTGCCAGCAGTGAGTGGAACCGGGGAGTTCAAGATACGCAGTATTTT.

The V call is TRBV6-6, the J call TRBJ2-4; perhaps TRBD2 as D (6 bases). This CDR3 spans 15 amino acids. V was shortened by 4 bases and J by 5 bases, with 15 bases between the two germline ends. Looked up from germline, CDR1 is MNHNY and CDR2 is SVGAGI (reference sequence). CDR3 loop: CASSSIGGRENIQYF. The CDR3 region has the DNA TGTGCCAGCAGTTCCATCGGGGGTAGGGAAAACATTCAGTACTTC.

This clonotype was picked up a small number of times. The chain links TRBV7-6 to TRBJ2-3, with D possibly TRBD2 on 6 matching bases. CDR3 length equals 15 residues. Trimming took off 5 bases at V and 3 bases at J, with 15 bases between the two ends. The germline V gene encodes CDR1 SGHVS and CDR2 FNYEAQ. CDR3 DNA: TGTGCCAGCAGCGCGCCCGGGACTGCGACAGATACGCAGTATTTT. Protein sequence: CASSAPGTATDTQYF.

V gene TRBV11-1 combines with J gene TRBJ2-5, with 9 bases aligning to TRBD1. CDR1 and CDR2 (germline): SGHAT, FQDESV (reference sequence). V lost 4 bases, J lost 3 bases, and 6 bases stayed unmatched. This CDR3 is built from 15 residues. The CDR3 here is CASSWSGTGKETQYF. Here the CDR3 DNA reads TGTGCCAGCAGCTGGTCCGGGACAGGGAAAGAGACCCAGTACTTC.

The rearrangement uses TRBV7-6 and TRBJ2-2; perhaps TRBD1 as D (6 bases). The CDR3 is made up of 14 amino acids. The germline CDR1 and CDR2 sequences are SGHVS and FNYEAQ. V was clipped by 5 bases and J by 7 bases, with 14 bases between them. The CDR3 is CASSPTGVGGELFF. The DNA of the CDR3 is TGTGCCAGCAGCCCGACAGGAGTCGGCGGGGAGCTGTTTTTT.

The chain combines TRBV6-1 with TRBJ1-2, with D perhaps TRBD1 (6 bases). Germline V gene lookup returns CDR1 MNHNS and CDR2 SASEGT. V shed 4 bases and J shed 3 bases, with 9 bases lying between them. The length of the CDR3 is 13 residues. In DNA form, the CDR3 reads TGTGCCAGCAGTGTAGGGGGGCACTATGGCTACACCTTC. Encoded protein: CASSVGGHYGYTF.

There are a few counts of this clonotype. The gene calls are TRBV3-1 and TRBJ2-3, with a possible D match to TRBD2 (5 bases). In germline, CDR1 is LGHDT, CDR2 YNNKEL (reference sequence). The CDR3 extends over 16 amino acids. V was clipped by 2 bases and J by 2 bases, with 14 bases between them. The CDR3 DNA sequence: TGTGCCAGCAGCCAATGGACTGGTACAAACACAGATACGCAGTATTTT. It specifies CASSQWTGTNTDTQYF.

This chain joins TRBV6-6 and TRBJ2-5, with TRBD2 matching 7 bases. Germline V gives CDR1 MNHNY, CDR2 SVGAGI (reference sequence). V was clipped by 7 bases and J by 5 bases; unmatched bases: 13. This CDR3 spans 15 amino acids. The CDR3: CASTAGASGIETQYF. In DNA, the CDR3 is TGTGCCAGCACCGCCGGCGCTAGCGGTATCGAGACCCAGTACTTC.

This clonotype was picked up a small number of times. The chain recombines TRBV5-1 with TRBJ2-7, with D tentatively TRBD1 (6 bases). Germline CDR1 SGHRS, CDR2 YFSETQ. With 0 bases removed from V and 4 bases from J, the gap between germline ends came to 8 bases. This CDR3 spans 13 amino acids. The CDR3 is CASSLGQVYEQYF. As DNA, the CDR3 is TGCGCCAGCAGCTTGGGACAGGTATACGAGCAGTACTTC.